A few counts support the clone carrying this TCR beta chain. Its specificity is not known. The data belong to a study of regulatory T cells in long-lasting Graves disease. Looking at the study overall: New Graves' disease cases had less than 3 months of antithyroid drugs. Study-wide findings and caveats: Patients with persistent disease showed a bias toward TRBV28, TRBJ1-2 and TRBJ2-5.

The V end lost 3 bases, the J end lost 7 bases, and 17 bases lay between the germline ends. This CDR3 region has 15 residues. The V gene's germline CDR1 is SGHRS and CDR2 YFSETQ. CDR3-region Arm-PCR and iRepertoire HTBI primers produced the TCR beta libraries. Each CDR3 protein is one row after TCRdb ran MiXCR on the multiplex PCR reads. The data hold approximately 300,000 distinct CDR3 sequences, with more than 15% observed a single time. As to time point: newly diagnosed GD, antithyroid drugs for less than 3 months. Making the TCR library involved RNA that had been extracted from PBMCs. Graves' disease diagnoses followed American Thyroid Association guidelines. The EDTA tubes were filled with 8 to 9.5 milliliters of drawn peripheral blood.

This TCR came from a female donor with Graves disease. This chain links TRBV5-1 with TRBJ2-1, with a weak D call TRBD2 (6 bases). The material sequenced was peripheral blood mononuclear cells (PBMCs), taken at new diagnosis, from a patient treated with antithyroid drugs. The CDR3 here is CASSSGTHPGNEQFF. For the CDR3, the DNA is TGCGCCAGCAGCTCCGGGACTCACCCCGGAAATGAGCAGTTCTTC.